What follows is one T cell receptor beta chain and its context. Its antigen is still unknown. The table came from immunoSEQ multiplex PCR; TCRdb's copy has only in-frame clones and leaves some out. The table has about 39,000 clones, roughly 85% seen once. The sample originates from a study of T cell responses to AZD1222 COVID-19 vaccine. Study findings and constraints: Only a handful of AZD1222 recipients, roughly six in all, had baseline seropositivity.

This specimen consisted of peripheral blood, obtained 28 days after the second dose of the MenACWY control vaccine. The sequence was obtained from an adult who received the MenACWY meningococcal vaccine as a control.

In DNA form, the CDR3 reads TGTGCCAGTAGTATACTCCCCAATGAGCAGTTCTTC. Residues: CASSILPNEQFF. The V and J genes are TRBV19 and TRBJ2-1; D is unclear. Germline CDR1 and CDR2: LNHDA and SQIVND (reference sequence). V lost 2 bases and J 6 bases, leaving 5 bases between the germline ends. The length of the CDR3 is 12 residues.